This TCR beta chain was sequenced in a study of blood T cell repertoires in COVID-19. Study at large: Both acute and convalescent COVID-19 samples were obtained from the United States, Italy and Spain.

Individuals aged about 18 to 89 years were recruited from roughly 22 US areas. Per the original data handling: Estimation of nucleated cell counts relied on the amplification of reference gene primers. Measured with immunoSEQ multiplex PCR; TCRdb has only the in-frame clones, and not every one. V, J and clone size reflect that table, while D and trimming were determined from the DNA. The sample consists of under 250,000 clones, roughly 85% of them appearing once. The V gene's germline CDR1 is SGHTS and CDR2 YDEGEE. With V trimmed by 0 bases and J by 5 bases, 4 bases remained unmatched. CDR3 size: 16 residues.

The clonotype comes from a woman aged 45 to 65 with acute COVID-19. The chain has TRBV5-8 and TRBJ2-5; 13 bases are a match to TRBD2. Sequenced: PBMCs or T cells enriched from blood (not recorded which). As DNA, the CDR3 is TGTGCCAGCAGCTTGGGGACTAGCGGGGGAAGGGAGACCCAGTACTTC. As protein: CASSLGTSGGRETQYF.